What follows are 30 T cell receptor beta chains derived from one specimen sequenced in a study of T cells in Graves' hyperthyroidism and ophthalmopathy. Amplification of TCR beta CDR3 regions was performed using RNA transcripts as template. The primer set for the first-round RT-PCR of the TCR CDR3 was HTBI. TCRdb analysed the multiplex PCR reads with MiXCR anew, one entry per CDR3 protein. This sample has approximately 590,000 distinct CDR3 sequences, with about 45% found just once. Material for sequencing was peripheral blood or thyroid tissue (not recorded which). Receptor source: a young woman with Graves' hyperthyroidism.

This clonotype has ten or more counts. The genes are TRBV7-8 and TRBJ2-7, with D hard to call. CDR1 and CDR2 (germline): SGHVS, FQNEAQ. V was trimmed by 5 bases and J by 6 bases, leaving 11 bases between them. The CDR3 extends over 12 amino acids. This chain's CDR3 is CASSQISSEQYF. DNA of the CDR3: TGTGCCAGCAGCCAGATTAGCAGCGAGCAGTACTTC.

This clonotype showed up just a few times. The gene calls are TRBV5-1 and TRBJ1-6; the D is unclear. The CDR3 has 12 residues. V was shortened by 5 bases and J by 13 bases, with 13 bases between the two germline ends. Germline CDR1 reads SGHRS; CDR2 reads YFSETQ. The CDR3, as DNA: TGCGCCAGCAGACCGGATGGTGGGCCCCTCCACTTT. Its protein product is CASRPDGGPLHF.

The chain combines TRBV29-1 with TRBJ2-5; 7 bases match TRBD1. The CDR3 has 13 residues. The V and J ends lost 8 bases and 5 bases, in that order; junction bases with no gene match: 11. Germline values: CDR1 SQVTM, CDR2 ANQGSEA. The CDR3 nucleotides read TGCAGCATCCTGACAGGGCCAAGGGAGACCCAGTACTTC. Translated, it gives CSILTGPRETQYF.

This clonotype has only a few counts. The chain carries TRBV7-2 and TRBJ2-7; 9 bases map to TRBD2. The CDR3 extends over 15 amino acids. J lost 3 bases, V lost 4 bases, and 7 bases had no gene match. Per germline, CDR1 SGHTA and CDR2 FQGNSA. CDR3 in DNA: TGTGCCAGCAGCTCATCGACTAGCGGATACTACGAGCAGTACTTC. It translates to CASSSSTSGYYEQYF.

This clonotype was recorded many times. V usage is TRBV7-2 and J usage is TRBJ2-5; 10 bases align to TRBD2. After removal of 2 bases from V and 3 bases from J, the junction contained 6 bases not matched to a gene. Germline CDR1 SGHTA, CDR2 FQGNSA. The CDR3 consists of 16 residues. CDR3 coding DNA: TGTGCCAGCAGCTTAATTGTTAGCGGGAGGAAAGAGACCCAGTACTTC. Its translation is CASSLIVSGRKETQYF. Drawing the rest from reference TRBV7-2 and TRBJ2-5, the complete variable domain is GAGVSQSPSNKVTEKGKDVELRCDPISGHTALYWYRQSLGQGLEFLIYFQGNSAPDKSGLPSDRFSAERTGGSVSTLTIQRTQQEDSAVYLCASSLIVSGRKETQYFGPGTRLLVL.

The chain has TRBV11-1 and TRBJ2-7, with TRBD1 identical over 7 bases. Unmatched junction bases numbered 9, after V lost 9 bases and J lost 1 base. The CDR3 is 14 amino acids. Germline-derived CDR1 and CDR2 are SGHAT and FQDESV (reference sequence). The CDR3 sequence: CASRTGLLSYEQYF. CDR3 in DNA: TGTGCCAGTAGGACAGGTTTACTTTCCTACGAGCAGTACTTC.

The V call is TRBV29-1, the J call TRBJ2-1; 8 bases match TRBD1. The trim removed 0 bases at V and 6 bases at J, leaving 10 bases unmatched. CDR1 and CDR2 (germline): SQVTM, ANQGSEA. CDR3 length: 16 residues. CDR3 sequence (DNA): TGCAGCGTTGAAGATAGGGGCAGGGGGCGAGGCAATGAGCAGTTCTTC. It yields the protein CSVEDRGRGRGNEQFF.

The genes are TRBV7-6 and TRBJ1-5; D is unclear. This CDR3 spans 13 amino acids. Trimming removed 2 bases at V and 9 bases at J, with 11 bases between. Germline V gives CDR1 SGHVS, CDR2 FNYEAQ. The CDR3 region has the DNA TGTGCCAGCAGCTTAAAGGTCGAGGGGCCCCAGCATTTT. The encoded protein is CASSLKVEGPQHF. Using reference TRBV7-6 and TRBJ1-5 for the parts outside the CDR3, the full variable domain is GAGVSQSPRYKVTKRGQDVALRCDPISGHVSLYWYRQALGQGPEFLTYFNYEAQQDKSGLPNDRFSAERPEGSISTLTIQRTEQRDSAMYRCASSLKVEGPQHFGDGTRLSIL.

At least ten counts were recorded for this clonotype. V gene TRBV20-1 combines with J gene TRBJ1-1, with D tentatively TRBD1 (5 bases). With 2 bases removed from V and 7 bases from J, the gap between germline ends came to 8 bases. Germline V lookup: CDR1 DFQATT, CDR2 SNEGSKA (reference sequence). This CDR3 spans 11 amino acids. In DNA, the CDR3 is TGCAGTGCTAGAAGGGACGGTGAAGCTTTCTTT. Protein sequence: CSARRDGEAFF.

The chain has TRBV6-5 and TRBJ1-2; the D gene is possibly TRBD1 (5 bases). Germline V gene lookup returns CDR1 MNHEY and CDR2 SVGAGI. The CDR3 sequence is 14 residues long. The V and J ends lost 5 bases and 5 bases respectively, with 15 bases between them. The CDR3 bases are TGTGCCAGCAGTCCCGGGACCGCCGGGTATGGCTACACCTTC. This gives the protein CASSPGTAGYGYTF.

There are a few counts of this clonotype. V usage is TRBV5-8 and J usage is TRBJ1-2; a possible D gene is TRBD1 (5 bases). V lost 4 bases and J 4 bases, leaving 17 bases between the germline ends. Germline loops: CDR1 SGHTS, CDR2 YDEGEE. The CDR3 is made up of 15 amino acids. CDR3 loop: CASSVRRDLGYGYTF. In DNA, the CDR3 is TGTGCCAGCAGCGTACGGAGGGACCTAGGCTATGGCTACACCTTC.

V and J are TRBV25-1 and TRBJ1-6; D gene unclear. The V and J ends lost 8 bases and 7 bases respectively, with 18 bases between them. Germline assignment: CDR1 MGHDK and CDR2 SYGVNS. This CDR3 contains 15 residues. CDR3 protein: CASSVRHQGNSPLHF. DNA of the CDR3: TGTGCCAGCTCAGTCAGACACCAAGGCAATTCACCCCTCCACTTT.

This clonotype was seen only once. A read error is possible here, since a much larger clone lies one base away. For the CDR3, the DNA is TGTGTCAGTAAAATCGGGGGCGGCACTGAAGCTTTCTTT. Its protein is CVSKIGGGTEAFF. This sequence joins TRBV19 and TRBJ1-1; D possibly corresponds to TRBD1 (6 bases). CDR1 and CDR2 from the germline V gene are LNHDA and SQIVND (reference sequence). The CDR3 covers 13 residues.

In nucleotides, the CDR3 is TGTGCCAGCAGCCCAGGACAGGGGAGTGGTTACGAGCAGTACTTC. It yields the protein CASSPGQGSGYEQYF. J is TRBJ2-7 and V is TRBV14; 9 bases map to TRBD1. This CDR3 comprises 15 residues. With V trimmed by 4 bases and J by 4 bases, 8 bases remained unmatched. CDR1 is SGHDN, CDR2 FVKESK, per germline.

The chain uses TRBV15 and TRBJ2-6; TRBD2 matches 11 bases. V shed 5 bases and J 2 bases; nucleotides not matched to a gene: 2. The CDR3 loop spans 16 amino acids. Germline values: CDR1 LNHNV, CDR2 YYDKDF (reference sequence). The CDR3 spells CATSSTSGTGANVLTF. CDR3 bases: TGTGCCACCAGCTCGACTAGCGGGACTGGGGCCAACGTCCTGACTTTC.

CDR3 loop: CAGGLAGGETGELFF. The CDR3 DNA follows: TGTGCCGGCGGACTAGCGGGAGGGGAAACCGGGGAGCTGTTTTTT. The chain joins TRBV7-3 to TRBJ2-2; 15 bases match TRBD2. The CDR3 has 15 residues. Germline V gene sequence: CDR1 SGHTA, CDR2 FQGTGA. The trim removed 11 bases at V and 5 bases at J, leaving 6 bases unmatched.

This clonotype showed up many times. The V and J genes are TRBV2 and TRBJ1-4; a possible D gene is TRBD1 (6 bases). The CDR3 spans 16 residues. V lost 0 bases and J 6 bases, leaving 14 bases between the germline ends. In germline, CDR1 is SNHLY, CDR2 FYNNEI. CDR3 in amino acids: CASSEASRGVDEKLFF. For the CDR3, the DNA is TGTGCCAGCAGTGAAGCCTCGAGGGGGGTGGATGAAAAACTGTTTTTT. The whole variable domain, remainder taken from reference TRBV2 and TRBJ1-4, is EPEVTQTPSHQVTQMGQEVILRCVPISNHLYFYWYRQILGQKVEFLVSFYNNEISEKSEIFDDQFSVERPDGSNFTLKIRSTKLEDSAMYFCASSEASRGVDEKLFFGSGTQLSVL.

This clonotype was recorded a few times. CDR3 nucleotide sequence: TGTGCCAGCAGTCGCTCCCTAAAACTGTTTTTT. Translating it yields CASSRSLKLFF. The chain carries TRBV12-3 or TRBV12-4 and TRBJ1-4, with D uncertain. This CDR3 has 11 residues. V was trimmed by 5 bases and J by 10 bases, leaving 8 bases between them.

With regard to this clonotype: It may be a read error: a sequence one base away is much more abundant. This is likely a read error, given that the CDR3 carries no conserved phenylalanine or tryptophan at its end. The gene calls are TRBV7-9 and TRBJ1-1; D ambiguous. Trimming stripped 3 bases from V and 1 base from J, with 9 bases between. This CDR3 has 14 residues. Germline V gene data show CDR1 as SEHNR and CDR2 as FQNEAQ (reference sequence). CDR3 bases: TGTGCCAGCAGCTTCATTAACACGAACACTGAAGCTTTCCTT. It specifies CASSFINTNTEAFL.

Comments on this clonotype: Since a much larger clone is just one base distant, this may be a read error. The chain uses TRBV2 and TRBJ1-5, with 9 bases identical to TRBD1. V was pared by 11 bases and J by 6 bases, with 14 bases of the junction left unmatched. Germline V gene lookup returns CDR1 SNHLY and CDR2 FYNNEI. The CDR3 has 15 amino acids. The CDR3 is CAGNRGTGLVQPQHF. CDR3 DNA: TGTGCCGGCAACCGGGGGACAGGGCTGGTTCAGCCCCAGCATTTT.

The chain employs TRBV7-2 and TRBJ2-7; no reliable D call. The CDR3 spans 15 residues. Trimming left V 5 bases short and J 3 bases short, with 17 bases between. Germline CDR1 SGHTA, CDR2 FQGNSA. The CDR3 DNA follows: TGTGCCAGCAGCCTCCTTGACGGGCCTGGCTACGAGCAGTACTTC. It encodes CASSLLDGPGYEQYF.

This clonotype occurred a few times. This chain uses TRBV7-9 with TRBJ2-5; tentative D call: TRBD2 (6 bases). With 5 bases removed from V and 1 base from J, the gap between germline ends came to 11 bases. The CDR3 runs to 14 residues. CDR1 and CDR2 (germline): SEHNR, FQNEAQ (reference sequence). The CDR3 region has the DNA TGTGCCAGCAGCCGCATAGCGGTCCAAGAGACCCAGTACTTC. It encodes CASSRIAVQETQYF.

This chain connects TRBV25-1 to TRBJ2-6; TRBD1 agrees at 12 bases. The CDR3 spans 19 residues. The V segment lost 5 bases and the J segment 4 bases; nucleotides outside the gene matches: 12. Germline values: CDR1 MGHDK, CDR2 SYGVNS. The CDR3 loop is CASSYGGQGARSGANVLTF. The CDR3 bases are TGTGCCAGCAGTTACGGGGGACAGGGGGCGAGGTCCGGGGCCAACGTCCTGACTTTC.

This rearrangement joins TRBV20-1 to TRBJ2-7, with D possibly TRBD2 on 7 matching bases. V was pared by 1 base and J by 0 bases, with 13 bases between. Germline V gives CDR1 DFQATT, CDR2 SNEGSKA (reference sequence). The CDR3 length is 15 residues. Here the CDR3 reads CSARATGGLSYEQYF. The CDR3 DNA follows: TGCAGTGCTAGAGCGACGGGGGGCCTCTCCTACGAGCAGTACTTC.

This clonotype appeared many times. The chain carries TRBV7-8 and TRBJ1-2, with 9 nucleotides matching TRBD1. CDR1 is SGHVS, CDR2 FQNEAQ, per germline. V lost 5 bases and J lost 4; bases outside the gene matches: 5. The CDR3 extends over 14 amino acids. Here the CDR3 DNA reads TGTGCCAGCAGCGAGGGGACAGGGCCCTATGGCTACACCTTC. This encodes CASSEGTGPYGYTF.

V and J are TRBV5-1 and TRBJ2-7; 7 bases match TRBD1. This CDR3 is built from 15 residues. V was clipped by 5 bases and J by 4 bases; unmatched bases: 12. CDR1 SGHRS and CDR2 YFSETQ come from the germline V gene. CDR3 nucleotides: TGCGCCAGCAGGTTGTCCAGACAGGGCGGGTACGAGCAGTACTTC. Its translation: CASRLSRQGGYEQYF.

Remarks on this clonotype: This sequence may be a read error, since a much larger clone differs from it by one base. The rearrangement uses TRBV2 and TRBJ1-2, with 7 positions matching TRBD1. V dropped 3 bases and J dropped 4; count of bases not matched to a gene: 5. CDR3 size: 14 residues. The germline CDR1 and CDR2 sequences are SNHLY and FYNNEI. CDR3 residues: CASSDSGTAYGYTF. The CDR3 DNA reads as TGTGCCAGCAGTGACTCCGGGACAGCCTATGGCTACACCTTC.

This clonotype was detected only a few times. The chain has TRBV2 and TRBJ1-1; the D is unclear. Germline CDR1 is SNHLY and CDR2 is FYNNEI. The CDR3 contains 14 residues. The V end was cut by 0 bases, the J end by 5 bases, with 10 bases between. CDR3 sequence (DNA): TGTGCCAGCAGTGAAGCGGGCCCTGGAACTGAAGCTTTCTTT. This sequence encodes CASSEAGPGTEAFF. Full variable domain (rest looked up from reference TRBV2 and TRBJ1-1): EPEVTQTPSHQVTQMGQEVILRCVPISNHLYFYWYRQILGQKVEFLVSFYNNEISEKSEIFDDQFSVERPDGSNFTLKIRSTKLEDSAMYFCASSEAGPGTEAFFGQGTRLTVV.

Points on this clonotype: A read error may be the cause here, since a much bigger clone is one base away. The V gene is TRBV2, the J gene TRBJ2-5; D assignment may be TRBD1 or TRBD2 (5 bases each). This CDR3 has 12 residues. Germline-derived CDR1 and CDR2 are SNHLY and FYNNEI. CDR3 bases: TGTGCCAGCAGGAGGGACCAAGAGGCCCAGTACTTC. It translates to CASRRDQEAQYF. Supplemented by reference TRBV2 and TRBJ2-5, the full variable domain reads EPEVTQTPSHQVTQMGQEVILRCVPISNHLYFYWYRQILGQKVEFLVSFYNNEISEKSEIFDDQFSVERPDGSNFTLKIRSTKLEDSAMYFCASRRDQEAQYFGPGTRLLVL.

This clonotype was detected only a few times. The gene calls are TRBV5-5 and TRBJ1-2, with 7 bases matching TRBD1. The length of the CDR3 is 14 residues. CDR1 is SGHKS, CDR2 YYEKEE, per germline (reference sequence). J lost 3 bases, V lost 5 bases, and 7 bases had no gene match. As DNA, the CDR3 is TGTGCCAGCAGAACAGGGGTTTGGGACTATGGCTACACCTTC. Protein: CASRTGVWDYGYTF.